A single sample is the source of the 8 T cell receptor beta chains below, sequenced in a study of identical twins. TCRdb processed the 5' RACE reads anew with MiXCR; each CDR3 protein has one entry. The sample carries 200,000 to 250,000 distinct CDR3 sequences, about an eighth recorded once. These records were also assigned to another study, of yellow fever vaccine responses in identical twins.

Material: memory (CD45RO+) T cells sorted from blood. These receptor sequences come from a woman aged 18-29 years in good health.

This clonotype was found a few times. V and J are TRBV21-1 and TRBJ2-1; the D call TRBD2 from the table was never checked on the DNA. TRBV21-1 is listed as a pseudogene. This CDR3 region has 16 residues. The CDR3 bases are TGTGCCAGCAGAAACCGACTAGCGCGAGACCGCAATGAGCAGTTCTTC. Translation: CASRNRLARDRNEQFF.

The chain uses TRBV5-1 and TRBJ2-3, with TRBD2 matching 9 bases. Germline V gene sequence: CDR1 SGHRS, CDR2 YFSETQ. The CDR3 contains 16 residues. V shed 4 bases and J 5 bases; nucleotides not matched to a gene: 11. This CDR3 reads CASSPAGGRAGDTQYF. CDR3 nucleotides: TGCGCCAGCAGCCCCGCTGGCGGGAGGGCCGGAGATACGCAGTATTTT. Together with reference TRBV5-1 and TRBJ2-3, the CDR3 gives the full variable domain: KAGVTQTPRYLIKTRGQQVTLSCSPISGHRSVSWYQQTPGQGLQFLFEYFSETQRNKGNFPGRFSGRQFSNSRSEMNVSTLELGDSALYLCASSPAGGRAGDTQYFGPGTRLTVL.

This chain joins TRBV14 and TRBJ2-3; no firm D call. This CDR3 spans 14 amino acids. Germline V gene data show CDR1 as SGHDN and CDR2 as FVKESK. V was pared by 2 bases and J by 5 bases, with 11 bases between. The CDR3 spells CASSQPRAGDTQYF. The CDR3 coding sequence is TGTGCCAGCAGCCAACCCCGGGCTGGAGATACGCAGTATTTT. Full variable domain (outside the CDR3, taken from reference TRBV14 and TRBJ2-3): EAGVTQFPSHSVIEKGQTVTLRCDPISGHDNLYWYRRVMGKEIKFLLHFVKESKQDESGMPNNRFLAERTGGTYSTLKVQPAELEDSGVYFCASSQPRAGDTQYFGPGTRLTVL.

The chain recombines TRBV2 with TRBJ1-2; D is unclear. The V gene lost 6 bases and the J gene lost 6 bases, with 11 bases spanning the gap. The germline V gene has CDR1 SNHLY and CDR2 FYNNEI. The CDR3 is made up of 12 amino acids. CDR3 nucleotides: TGTGCCAGCAGGTTGAAAGAAAATGGCTACACCTTC. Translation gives CASRLKENGYTF.

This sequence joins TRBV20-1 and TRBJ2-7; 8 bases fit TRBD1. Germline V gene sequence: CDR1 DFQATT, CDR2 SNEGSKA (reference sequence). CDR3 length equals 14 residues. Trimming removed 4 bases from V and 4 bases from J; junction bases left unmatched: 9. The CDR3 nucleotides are TGCAGTGCTACAGAGGTCAGGGGGCGGTACGAGCAGTACTTC. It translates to CSATEVRGRYEQYF.

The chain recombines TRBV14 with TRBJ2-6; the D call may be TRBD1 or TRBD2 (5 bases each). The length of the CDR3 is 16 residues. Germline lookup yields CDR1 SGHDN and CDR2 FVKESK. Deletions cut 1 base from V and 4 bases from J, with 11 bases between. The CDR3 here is CASSQAGTLGANVLTF. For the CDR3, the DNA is TGTGCCAGCAGCCAAGCCGGGACGCTCGGGGCCAACGTCCTGACTTTC.

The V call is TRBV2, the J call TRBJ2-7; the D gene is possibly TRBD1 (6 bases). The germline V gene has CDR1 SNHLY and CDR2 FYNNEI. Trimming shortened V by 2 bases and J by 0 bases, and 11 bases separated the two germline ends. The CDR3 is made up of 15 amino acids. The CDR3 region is CASSETPGDSYEQYF. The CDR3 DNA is TGTGCCAGCAGTGAAACTCCAGGGGACTCCTACGAGCAGTACTTC.

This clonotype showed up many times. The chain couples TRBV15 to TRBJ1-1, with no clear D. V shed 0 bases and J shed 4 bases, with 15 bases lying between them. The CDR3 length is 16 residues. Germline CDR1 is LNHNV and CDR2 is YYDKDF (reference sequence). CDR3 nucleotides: TGTGCCACCAGCAGAGATCTGCGTTCCTCAGGCACTGAAGCTTTCTTT. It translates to CATSRDLRSSGTEAFF.